Listed below are T cell receptor beta chains from one sample, sequenced in a study of blood T cells in healthy people across ages. TCRdb ran MiXCR on the 5' RACE reads and lists one entry per CDR3 protein. The data contain about 970,000 distinct CDR3 sequences, 51% of them singletons. Sequencing was carried out using blood. The receptors come from a woman in her sixties in good health. The CDR3 runs from the conserved cysteine through the conserved F or W. The order of the fields is D gene, clone size, V gene, J gene, CDR3 DNA, CDR3 protein. A D gene is named only where the DNA matches it firmly. The size entry is marked missing in some rows and otherwise reads once, few, many or a size class.

TRBD2	NA	TRBV9	TRBJ2-7	TGTGCCAGCAGCGCCGGACTAGCGTATTCCTACGAGCAGTACTTC	CASSAGLAYSYEQYF
TRBD2	NA	TRBV12-3/TRBV12-4	TRBJ2-2	TGTGCCAGCACCCGGACTAGCGGTTCCACCGGGGAGCTGTTTTTT	CASTRTSGSTGELFF
NA	NA	TRBV29-1	TRBJ2-7	TGCAGCGTTGAATACTATCAGGGCCAGCAGTACTTC	CSVEYYQGQQYF
NA	NA	TRBV15	TRBJ2-7	TGTGCCACCAGCATAGGGGCGACCTACGAGCAGTACTTC	CATSIGATYEQYF
NA	NA	TRBV13	TRBJ2-5	TGTGCCAGCAGCTTGGGGGGGACATTTCCAACCGGAGAGACCCAGTACTTC	CASSLGGTFPTGETQYF
TRBD1	NA	TRBV28	TRBJ2-5	TGTGCCAGCAGGGGACAGGGGCCCCCAGAGACCCAGTACTTC	CASRGQGPPETQYF
TRBD1	NA	TRBV7-9	TRBJ2-7	TGTGCCAGCAGCTTTAACCGACAGGGTCTTTCCTACGAGCAGTACTTC	CASSFNRQGLSYEQYF
NA	few	TRBV20-1	TRBJ1-6	TGCAGTGCCGGAGAGGACCGTAATTCACCCCTCCACTTT	CSAGEDRNSPLHF
NA	few	TRBV28	TRBJ2-7	TGTGCCAGCAGTTTAGTCGGGGGCGCAGACGGATGGGAGCAGTACTTC	CASSLVGGADGWEQYF
TRBD2	few	TRBV11-2	TRBJ2-6	TGTGCCAGCAGCTTAGAGGGGGGGATCGGATGGGCCAACGTCCCGACTTTC	CASSLEGGIGWANVPTF
TRBD1	NA	TRBV28	TRBJ2-4	TGTGCCAGCAGTTTATTGGGACAGGGAATAAACATTCAGTACTTC	CASSLLGQGINIQYF
NA	NA	TRBV28	TRBJ2-1	TGTGCCAGCAGTCCCGGGAGAGTAACCTACAATGAGCAGTTCTTC	CASSPGRVTYNEQFF
NA	NA	TRBV6-6	TRBJ1-1	TGTGCCAGCAGGTCCGGGGCGAACACTGAAGCTTTCTTT	CASRSGANTEAFF
TRBD2	NA	TRBV7-2	TRBJ2-3	TGTGCCAGCAGCCCGGTAGCGGGAGGGGGAGATACGCAGTATTTT	CASSPVAGGGDTQYF
NA	NA	TRBV14	TRBJ1-2	TGTGCCAGCAGCCAAGGCCAGGTCTGGAGAAGATCCCGGAATATGGGCTACACCTTC	CASSQGQVWRRSRNMGYTF
TRBD2	NA	TRBV20-1	TRBJ2-3	TGCAGTGCTACCCTAGCGGGAATGGCAGATACGCAGTATTTT	CSATLAGMADTQYF
NA	NA	TRBV4-3	TRBJ1-4	TGCGCCAGCAGCAAAGGCTACAGGGCAACTAATGAAAAACTGTTTTTT	CASSKGYRATNEKLFF
NA	NA	TRBV11-2	TRBJ2-5	TGTGCCAGCAGCGAGTGGGGTAGCCAAGAGACCCAGTACTTC	CASSEWGSQETQYF
TRBD1	few	TRBV28	TRBJ2-1	TGTGCCAGCAGGGGACAGTACAATGAGCAGTTCTTC	CASRGQYNEQFF
NA	NA	TRBV27	TRBJ2-3	TGTGCCGGCAGTTATTTCGCGGGATTACGTACAGATACGCAGTATTTT	CAGSYFAGLRTDTQYF
NA	few	TRBV20-1	TRBJ1-2	TGCAGGGCGGCTAGCGGCTATGGCTACACCTTC	CRAASGYGYTF
NA	NA	TRBV6-2/TRBV6-3	TRBJ1-5	TGTGCCAGCCGTTACCGCAGTTGGCAGCCCCAGCATTTT	CASRYRSWQPQHF
NA	NA	TRBV20-1	TRBJ2-5	TGCAGTGCTAAGGGTGAAAAGACCCAGTACTTC	CSAKGEKTQYF
NA	NA	TRBV21-1	TRBJ2-7	TGTGCCAGCAGCAAACTCCCCGACAGTGTCTACGAGCAGTACTTC	CASSKLPDSVYEQYF
TRBD1	NA	TRBV20-1	TRBJ1-4	TGCAGTGCTAGAGATCTGAACAGGGGAAAGGAAAAACTGTTTTTT	CSARDLNRGKEKLFF
TRBD2	NA	TRBV3-1	TRBJ2-3	TGTGCCAGCAGCCCACGGGACTATCCAGATACGCAGTATTTT	CASSPRDYPDTQYF
TRBD2	NA	TRBV7-2	TRBJ2-3	TGTGCCAGCAGCTTAGCCGGGGGAGGGAACACAGATACGCAGTATTTT	CASSLAGGGNTDTQYF
NA	NA	TRBV2	TRBJ2-5	TGTGCCAGCAGTTCCCGGAGTCCGGGCCCCCTATTCCTAAAGCGCGGGCAGTACTTC	CASSSRSPGPLFLKRGQYF
TRBD2	NA	TRBV3-1	TRBJ2-5	TGTGCCAGCCAGACTAGCGCCCTTGGGGAGACCCAGTACTTC	CASQTSALGETQYF
NA	NA	TRBV20-1	TRBJ2-1	TGCAGTGCTAGTCGGGACGGACGCAATGAGCAGTTCTTC	CSASRDGRNEQFF
NA	NA	TRBV7-2	TRBJ2-2	TGTGCCAGCACGCTTGGGGGACACTTTGACGGGGAGCTGTTTTTT	CASTLGGHFDGELFF
NA	once	TRBV20-1	TRBJ1-5	TGCAGTGTTCACCGAGGACAGTTTAATCAGCCCCAGCATTTT	CSVHRGQFNQPQHF
TRBD2	NA	TRBV7-2	TRBJ2-3	TGTGCCAGCACCCAAGGAGGTCTAGCGGGAGTCTCAGATACGCAGTATTTT	CASTQGGLAGVSDTQYF
NA	NA	TRBV20-1	TRBJ2-5	TGCAGTGCTCAATACAGTGCGACCCAGTACTTC	CSAQYSATQYF
NA	NA	TRBV21-1	TRBJ2-5	TGTGCCAGCAGCAAAGAGGGGGATAACCTCCAAGAGACCCAGTACTTC	CASSKEGDNLQETQYF
TRBD2	NA	TRBV6-5	TRBJ2-3	TGTGCCAGCAAGCGGGAGGCCCTCACAGATACGCAGTATTTT	CASKREALTDTQYF
NA	few	TRBV29-1	TRBJ2-7	TGCAGCGTTAAGTTAGGGGACTACGAGCAGTACTTC	CSVKLGDYEQYF
NA	NA	TRBV4-1	TRBJ1-6	TGCGCCAGCAGCCAAGATATGGGCCGGACGAATTCACCCCTCCACTTT	CASSQDMGRTNSPLHF
NA	few	TRBV14	TRBJ2-5	TGTGCCAGCAGCCAAGGGAGGGCCACGTGGCAAGAGACCCAGTACTTC	CASSQGRATWQETQYF
TRBD2	NA	TRBV20-1	TRBJ2-7	TGCAGTGCTAGAGACAGCGGGGGCTACAATGAGCAGTACTTC	CSARDSGGYNEQYF
TRBD1	NA	TRBV4-2	TRBJ1-3	TGTGCCAGCAGCCTCGCACAGGGGACCACTCTGGAGAACACCATATATTTT	CASSLAQGTTLENTIYF
NA	NA	TRBV29-1	TRBJ2-1	TGCAGCGTTGTGGGGGGAGGTGGGTACAATGAGCAGTTCTTC	CSVVGGGGYNEQFF
TRBD2	few	TRBV12-3/TRBV12-4	TRBJ2-7	TGTGCCAGCAGTTTGACGGCTAGCGGGATGAATAAGCGGCAGTACTTC	CASSLTASGMNKRQYF
NA	NA	TRBV4-1	TRBJ2-2	TGTGCCAGCAGCCAAGGGGCGGTCGGAATCCTCCTCGGGGAGCTGTTTTTT	CASSQGAVGILLGELFF
NA	few	TRBV6-2/TRBV6-3	TRBJ2-4	TGTGCCAGCAGTACGGTTTGGGACATTCAGTACTTC	CASSTVWDIQYF